This entry concerns a single TCR beta chain. The antigen it recognizes is unknown. There are no base qualities to consult, and no much larger clone falls within one base. These data are taken from a study of T cell changes during pregnancy in multiple sclerosis (dated by TCRdb to the late 2010s). Regarding the research as a whole: The study examined how the T cell repertoire changed over the course of pregnancy in women with multiple sclerosis.

To prepare the library, the immunoSEQ multiplex PCR assay was applied. In TCRdb, the immuneACCESS table is reduced to in-frame sequences with V and J assigned. These tables do not hold every clone; where another copy was compared, an unresolved V gene accounts for under half, and the others remain unexplained. The sample table holds approximately 69,000 clones, of which 91% were seen once. The ten largest make up roughly 0.29% of the sample. The germline V gene yields MNHEY for CDR1 and SVGAGI for CDR2. Including cysteine and phenylalanine, the CDR3 has 11 amino acids. The retained sequence is limited to the CDR3, 33 bases, with the frame set at the first base. The V end gives up 6 bases and the J end 8 bases, leaving 1 base in the junction not matched to a gene.

The rearrangement joined TRBV6-5 to TRBJ1-3; the central 7 bases match TRBD1. This clonotype was obtained from a female donor in good health, enrolled as a control in a pregnancy study. Sequences were derived from CD4+ T cells from peripheral blood mononuclear cells, sampled in the third trimester of pregnancy. For the CDR3, the sequence is CASRQGDTIYF. In nucleotide form, the sequence is TGTGCCAGCAGGCAGGGGGACACCATATATTTT.